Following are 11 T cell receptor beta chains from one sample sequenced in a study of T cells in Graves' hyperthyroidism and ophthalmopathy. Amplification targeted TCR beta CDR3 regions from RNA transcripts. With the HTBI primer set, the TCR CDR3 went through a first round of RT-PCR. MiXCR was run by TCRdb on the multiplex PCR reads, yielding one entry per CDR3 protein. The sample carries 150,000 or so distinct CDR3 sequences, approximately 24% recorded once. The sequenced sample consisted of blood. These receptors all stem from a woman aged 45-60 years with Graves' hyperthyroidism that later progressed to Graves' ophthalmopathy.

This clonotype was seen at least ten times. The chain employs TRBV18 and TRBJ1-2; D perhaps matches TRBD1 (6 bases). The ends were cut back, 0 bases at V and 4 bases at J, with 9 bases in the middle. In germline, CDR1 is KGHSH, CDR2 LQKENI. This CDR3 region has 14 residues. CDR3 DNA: TGTGCCAGCTCACCACCGCAGGGGCGCTATGGCTACACCTTC. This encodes CASSPPQGRYGYTF. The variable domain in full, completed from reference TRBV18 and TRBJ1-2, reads NAGVMQNPRHLVRRRGQEARLRCSPMKGHSHVYWYRQLPEEGLKFMVYLQKENIIDESGMPKERFSAEFPKEGPSILRIQQVVRGDSAAYFCASSPPQGRYGYTFGSGTRLTVV.

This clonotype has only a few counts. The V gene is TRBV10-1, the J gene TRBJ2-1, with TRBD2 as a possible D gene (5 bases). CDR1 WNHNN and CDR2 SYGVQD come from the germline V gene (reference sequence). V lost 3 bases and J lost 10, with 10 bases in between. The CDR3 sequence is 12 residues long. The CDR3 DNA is TGCGCCAGCAGTGATCCTAGCCGGGAGCAGTTCTTC. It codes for CASSDPSREQFF.

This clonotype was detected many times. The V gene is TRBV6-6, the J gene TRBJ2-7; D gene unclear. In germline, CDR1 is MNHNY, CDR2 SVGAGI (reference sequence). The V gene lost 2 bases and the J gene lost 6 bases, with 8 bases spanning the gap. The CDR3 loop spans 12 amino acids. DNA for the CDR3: TGTGCCAGCAGTTACGCGTGGGGCGAGCAGTACTTC. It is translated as CASSYAWGEQYF.

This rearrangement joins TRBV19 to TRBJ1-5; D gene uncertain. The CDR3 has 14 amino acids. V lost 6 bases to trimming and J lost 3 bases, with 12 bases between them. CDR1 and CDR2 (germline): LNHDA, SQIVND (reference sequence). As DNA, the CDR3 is TGTGCCAGTAGGGGTGAGAGGAACAATCAGCCCCAGCATTTT. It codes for CASRGERNNQPQHF.

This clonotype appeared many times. The CDR3 nucleotides are TGCGCCAGCAGCTTGTCACTAGTGGCCGGGGAGCTGTTTTTT. This codes for CASSLSLVAGELFF. This rearrangement joins TRBV5-1 to TRBJ2-2; tentatively, D is TRBD2 (5 bases). CDR3 length equals 14 residues. CDR1 and CDR2 from the germline V gene are SGHRS and YFSETQ. Trimming stripped 1 base from V and 6 bases from J, with 10 bases between.

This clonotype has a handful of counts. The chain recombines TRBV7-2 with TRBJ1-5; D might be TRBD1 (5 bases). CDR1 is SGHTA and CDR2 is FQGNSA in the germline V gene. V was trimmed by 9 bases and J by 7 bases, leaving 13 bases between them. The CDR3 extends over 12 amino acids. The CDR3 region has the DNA TGTGCCAGTACCCAGGGCGTACAGCCCCAGCATTTT. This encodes CASTQGVQPQHF.

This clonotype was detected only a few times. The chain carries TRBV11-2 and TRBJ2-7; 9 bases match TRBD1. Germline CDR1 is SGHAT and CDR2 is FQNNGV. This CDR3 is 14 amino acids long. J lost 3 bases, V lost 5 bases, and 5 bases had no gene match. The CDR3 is CASSPGTGNYEQYV. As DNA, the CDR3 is TGTGCCAGCAGCCCAGGGACAGGGAACTACGAGCAGTACGTC.

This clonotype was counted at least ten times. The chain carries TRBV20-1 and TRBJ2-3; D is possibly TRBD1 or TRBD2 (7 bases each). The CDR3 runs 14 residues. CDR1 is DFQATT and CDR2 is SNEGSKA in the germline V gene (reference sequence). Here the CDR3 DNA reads TGCAGGGTTCAAAGGGGGCTAGCGGCAGATACGCAGTATTTT. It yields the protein CRVQRGLAADTQYF.

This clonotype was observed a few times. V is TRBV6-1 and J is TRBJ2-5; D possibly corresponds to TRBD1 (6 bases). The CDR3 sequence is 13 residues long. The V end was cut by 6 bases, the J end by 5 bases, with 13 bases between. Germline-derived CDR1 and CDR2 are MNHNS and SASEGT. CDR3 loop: CASRPQGLETQYF. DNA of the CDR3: TGTGCCAGCAGACCACAGGGTTTGGAGACCCAGTACTTC.

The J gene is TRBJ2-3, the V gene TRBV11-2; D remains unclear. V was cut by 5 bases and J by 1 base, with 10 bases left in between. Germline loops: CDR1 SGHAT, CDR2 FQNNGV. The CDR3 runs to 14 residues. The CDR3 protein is CASSNLLRTDTQYF. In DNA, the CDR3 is TGTGCCAGCAGCAACCTGCTTCGCACAGATACGCAGTATTTT.

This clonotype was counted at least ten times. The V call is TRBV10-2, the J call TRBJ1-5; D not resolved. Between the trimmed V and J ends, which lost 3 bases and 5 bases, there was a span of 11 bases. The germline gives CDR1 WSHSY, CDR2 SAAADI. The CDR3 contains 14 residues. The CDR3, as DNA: TGCGCCAGCAGTGAAGGCACTAAAGATCAGCCCCAGCATTTT. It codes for CASSEGTKDQPQHF.